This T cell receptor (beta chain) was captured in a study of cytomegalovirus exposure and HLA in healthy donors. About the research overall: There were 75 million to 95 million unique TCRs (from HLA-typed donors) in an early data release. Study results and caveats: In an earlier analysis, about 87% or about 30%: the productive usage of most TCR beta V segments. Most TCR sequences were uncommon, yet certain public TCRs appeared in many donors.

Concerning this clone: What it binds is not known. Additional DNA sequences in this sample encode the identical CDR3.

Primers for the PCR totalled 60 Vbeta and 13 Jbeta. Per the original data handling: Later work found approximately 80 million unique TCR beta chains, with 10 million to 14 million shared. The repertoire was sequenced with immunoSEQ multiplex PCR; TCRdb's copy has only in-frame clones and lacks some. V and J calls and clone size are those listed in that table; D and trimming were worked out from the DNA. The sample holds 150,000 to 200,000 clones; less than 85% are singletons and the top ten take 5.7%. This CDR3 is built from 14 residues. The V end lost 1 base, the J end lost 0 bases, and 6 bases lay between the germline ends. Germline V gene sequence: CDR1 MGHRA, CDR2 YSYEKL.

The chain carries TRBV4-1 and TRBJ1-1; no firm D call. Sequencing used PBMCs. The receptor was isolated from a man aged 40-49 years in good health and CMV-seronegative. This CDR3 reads CASSQVGVNTEAFF. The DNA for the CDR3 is TGCGCCAGCAGCCAAGTGGGAGTGAACACTGAAGCTTTCTTT.